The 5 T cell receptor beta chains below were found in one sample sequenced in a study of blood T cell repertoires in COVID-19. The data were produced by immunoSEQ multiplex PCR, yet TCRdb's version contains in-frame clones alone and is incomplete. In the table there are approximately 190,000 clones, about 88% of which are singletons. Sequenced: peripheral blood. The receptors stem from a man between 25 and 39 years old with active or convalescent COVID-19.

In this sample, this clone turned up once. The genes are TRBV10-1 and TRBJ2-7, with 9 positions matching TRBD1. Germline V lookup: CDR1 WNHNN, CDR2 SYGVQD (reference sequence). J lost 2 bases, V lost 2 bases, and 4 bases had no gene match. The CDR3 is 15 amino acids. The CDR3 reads CASSEGTGITYEQYF. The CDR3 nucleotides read TGCGCCAGCAGTGAGGGGACAGGGATAACCTACGAGCAGTACTTC.

The CDR3 protein is CASTLGRGQGKAFF. The CDR3 DNA is TGTGCCAGCACCCTAGGCCGTGGGCAGGGAAAAGCTTTCTTT. The chain couples TRBV6-6 to TRBJ1-1; possible D gene TRBD1, 5 bases. CDR1 and CDR2 from the germline V gene are MNHNY and SVGAGI (reference sequence). CDR3 size: 14 residues. Trimming removed 7 bases at V and 9 bases at J, with 21 bases between.

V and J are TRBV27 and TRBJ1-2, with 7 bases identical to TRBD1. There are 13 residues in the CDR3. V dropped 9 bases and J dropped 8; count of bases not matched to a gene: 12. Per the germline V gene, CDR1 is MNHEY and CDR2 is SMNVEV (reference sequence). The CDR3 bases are TGTGCCAGTTCGGGGCAGGGGGAGGAAGGCTACACCTTC. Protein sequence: CASSGQGEEGYTF.

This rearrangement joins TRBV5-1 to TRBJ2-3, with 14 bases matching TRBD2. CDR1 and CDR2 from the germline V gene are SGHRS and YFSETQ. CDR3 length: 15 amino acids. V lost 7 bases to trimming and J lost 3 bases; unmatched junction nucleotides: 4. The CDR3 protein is CASRRLAGGTDTQYF. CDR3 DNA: TGCGCCAGCCGGAGACTAGCGGGGGGGACAGATACGCAGTATTTT.

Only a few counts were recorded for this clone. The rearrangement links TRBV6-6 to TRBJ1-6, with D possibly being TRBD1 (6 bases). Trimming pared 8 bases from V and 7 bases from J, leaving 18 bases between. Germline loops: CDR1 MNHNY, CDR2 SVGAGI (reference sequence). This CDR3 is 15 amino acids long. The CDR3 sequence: CASLRGGQGNSPLHF. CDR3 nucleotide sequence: TGTGCCAGCCTCCGCGGGGGGCAGGGGAATTCACCCCTCCACTTT.